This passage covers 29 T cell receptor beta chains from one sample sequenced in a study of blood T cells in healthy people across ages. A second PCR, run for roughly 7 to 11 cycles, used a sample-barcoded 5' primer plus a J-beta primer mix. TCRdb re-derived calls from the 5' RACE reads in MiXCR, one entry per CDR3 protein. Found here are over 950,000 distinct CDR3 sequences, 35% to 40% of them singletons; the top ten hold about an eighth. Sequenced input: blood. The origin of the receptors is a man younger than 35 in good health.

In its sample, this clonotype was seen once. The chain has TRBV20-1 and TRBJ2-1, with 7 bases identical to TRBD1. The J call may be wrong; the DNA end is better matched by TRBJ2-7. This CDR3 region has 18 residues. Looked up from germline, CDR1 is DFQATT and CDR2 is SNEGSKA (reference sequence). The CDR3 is CSARVGKGAIGSYNEQYF. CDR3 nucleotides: TGCAGTGCTAGAGTGGGGAAGGGGGCAATCGGCTCCTACAATGAGCAGTACTTC.

CDR3 sequence: CASSDSPYGETQYF. The CDR3 DNA is TGTGCCAGCAGTGACTCGCCCTACGGGGAGACCCAGTACTTC. V usage is TRBV6-4 and J usage is TRBJ2-5; D gene ambiguous. The germline V gene encodes CDR1 MRHNA and CDR2 SNTAGT. The CDR3 totals 14 residues. Trimming left V 0 bases short and J 5 bases short, with 10 bases between.

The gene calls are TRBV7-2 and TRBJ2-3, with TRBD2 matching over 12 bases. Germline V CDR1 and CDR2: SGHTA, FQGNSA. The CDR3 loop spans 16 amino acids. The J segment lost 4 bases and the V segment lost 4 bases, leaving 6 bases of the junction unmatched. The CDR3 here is CASSSRTSGTSDTQYF. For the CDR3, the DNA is TGTGCCAGCAGCTCACGGACTAGCGGGACCTCAGATACGCAGTATTTT.

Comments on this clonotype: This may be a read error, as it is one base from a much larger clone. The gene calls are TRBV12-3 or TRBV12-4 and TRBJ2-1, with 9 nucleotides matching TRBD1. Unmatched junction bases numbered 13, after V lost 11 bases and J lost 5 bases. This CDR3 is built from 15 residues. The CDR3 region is CAGTKTGGANNEQFF. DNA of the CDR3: TGTGCCGGCACCAAAACAGGGGGCGCGAACAATGAGCAGTTCTTC.

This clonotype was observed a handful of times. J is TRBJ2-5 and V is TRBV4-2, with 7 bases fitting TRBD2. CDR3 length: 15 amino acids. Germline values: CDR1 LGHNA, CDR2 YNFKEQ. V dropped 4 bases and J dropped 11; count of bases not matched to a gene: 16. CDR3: CASSPYDGGINEQYF. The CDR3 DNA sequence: TGTGCCAGCAGCCCATATGACGGGGGGATCAATGAGCAGTACTTC.

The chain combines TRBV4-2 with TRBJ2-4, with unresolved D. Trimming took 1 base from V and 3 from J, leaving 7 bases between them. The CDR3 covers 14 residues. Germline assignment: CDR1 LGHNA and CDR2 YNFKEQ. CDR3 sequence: CASSQGFGKNIQYF. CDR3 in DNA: TGTGCCAGCAGCCAAGGGTTTGGCAAAAACATTCAGTACTTC.

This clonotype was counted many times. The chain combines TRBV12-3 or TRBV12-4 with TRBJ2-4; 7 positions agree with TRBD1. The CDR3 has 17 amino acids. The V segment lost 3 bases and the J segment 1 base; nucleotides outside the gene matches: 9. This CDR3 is CASSFKGGGLAKNIQYF. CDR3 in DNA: TGTGCCAGCAGTTTTAAAGGGGGCGGATTGGCCAAAAACATTCAGTACTTC.

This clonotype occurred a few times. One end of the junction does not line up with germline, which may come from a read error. CDR3 coding DNA: TGTGCCAGCAGCGTAGCGGGGGGATCAAATACGCAGTATTTT. Protein sequence: CASSVAGGSNTQYF. This chain connects TRBV7-2 to TRBJ2-3; 10 nucleotides match TRBD2. CDR3 length: 14 residues. Germline values: CDR1 SGHTA, CDR2 FQGNSA.

The CDR3 loop reads CASSLGQGYKKLFF. CDR3 sequence (DNA): TGTGCCAGCAGTTTAGGACAGGGTTATAAAAAACTGTTTTTT. The gene calls are TRBV12-3 or TRBV12-4 and TRBJ1-4; TRBD1 agrees at 7 bases. The V segment lost 1 base and the J segment 9 bases; nucleotides outside the gene matches: 5. This CDR3 contains 14 residues.

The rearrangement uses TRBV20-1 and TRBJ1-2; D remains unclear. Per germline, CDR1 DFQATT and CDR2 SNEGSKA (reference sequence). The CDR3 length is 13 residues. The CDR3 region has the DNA TGCAGCCCAACGGACTCCCCTAACTATGGCTACACCTTC. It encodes CSPTDSPNYGYTF.

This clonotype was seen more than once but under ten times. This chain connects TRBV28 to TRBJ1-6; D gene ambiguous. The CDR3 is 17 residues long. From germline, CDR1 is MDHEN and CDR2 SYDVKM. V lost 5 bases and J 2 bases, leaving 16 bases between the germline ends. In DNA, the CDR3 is TGTGCCAGCAGTACCCTTCACGACGGGCCCTATAATTCACCCCTCCACTTT. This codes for CASSTLHDGPYNSPLHF.

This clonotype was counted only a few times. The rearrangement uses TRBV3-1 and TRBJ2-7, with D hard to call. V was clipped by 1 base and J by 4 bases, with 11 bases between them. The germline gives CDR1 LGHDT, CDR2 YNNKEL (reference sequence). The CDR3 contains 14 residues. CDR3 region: CASSQGGRVYEQYF. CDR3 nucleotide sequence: TGTGCCAGCAGCCAAGGAGGTAGGGTTTACGAGCAGTACTTC.

The CDR3 spells CASSVQEYQETQYF. CDR3 DNA sequence: TGTGCCAGCAGCGTACAGGAATACCAAGAGACCCAGTACTTC. The V call is TRBV9, the J call TRBJ2-5; D is unclear. Germline values: CDR1 SGDLS, CDR2 YYNGEE. The CDR3 has 14 amino acids. V was trimmed by 1 base and J by 0 bases, leaving 7 bases between them.

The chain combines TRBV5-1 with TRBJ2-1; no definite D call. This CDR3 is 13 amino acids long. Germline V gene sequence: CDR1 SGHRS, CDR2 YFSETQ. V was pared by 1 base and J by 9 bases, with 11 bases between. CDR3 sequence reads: CASSLSQRGEQFF. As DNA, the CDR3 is TGCGCCAGCAGCTTGTCACAGCGAGGTGAGCAGTTCTTC.

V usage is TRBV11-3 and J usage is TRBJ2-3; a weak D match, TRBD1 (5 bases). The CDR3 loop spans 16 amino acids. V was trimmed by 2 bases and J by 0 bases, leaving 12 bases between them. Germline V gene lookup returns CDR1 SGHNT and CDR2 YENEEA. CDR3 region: CASSLSSDSSTDTQYF. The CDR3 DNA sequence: TGTGCCAGCAGCTTAAGTTCCGACAGTAGCACAGATACGCAGTATTTT.

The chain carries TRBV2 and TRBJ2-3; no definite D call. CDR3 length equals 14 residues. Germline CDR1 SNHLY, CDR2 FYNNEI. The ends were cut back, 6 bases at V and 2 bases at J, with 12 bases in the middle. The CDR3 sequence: CASRASLNTDTQYF. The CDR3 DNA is TGTGCCAGCAGGGCAAGTCTCAACACAGATACGCAGTATTTT.

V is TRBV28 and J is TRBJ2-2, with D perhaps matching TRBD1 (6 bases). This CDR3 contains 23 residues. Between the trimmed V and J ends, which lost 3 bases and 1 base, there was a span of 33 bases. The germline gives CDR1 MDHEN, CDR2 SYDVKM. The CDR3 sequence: CASSFGFGWRQYQVGQNTGELFF. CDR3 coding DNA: TGTGCCAGCAGTTTTGGTTTTGGGTGGCGTCAATACCAAGTGGGACAGAACACCGGGGAGCTGTTTTTT. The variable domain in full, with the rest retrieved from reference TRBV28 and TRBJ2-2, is DVKVTQSSRYLVKRTGEKVFLECVQDMDHENMFWYRQDPGLGLRLIYFSYDVKMKEKGDIPEGYSVSREKKERFSLILESASTNQTSMYLCASSFGFGWRQYQVGQNTGELFFGEGSRLTVL.

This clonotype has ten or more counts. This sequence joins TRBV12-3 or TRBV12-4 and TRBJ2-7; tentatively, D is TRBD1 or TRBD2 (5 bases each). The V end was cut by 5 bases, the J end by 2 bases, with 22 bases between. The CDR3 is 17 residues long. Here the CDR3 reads CASSTNRLAAYAYEQYF. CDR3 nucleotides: TGTGCCAGCAGTACCAACAGGCTAGCTGCCTATGCCTACGAGCAGTACTTC.

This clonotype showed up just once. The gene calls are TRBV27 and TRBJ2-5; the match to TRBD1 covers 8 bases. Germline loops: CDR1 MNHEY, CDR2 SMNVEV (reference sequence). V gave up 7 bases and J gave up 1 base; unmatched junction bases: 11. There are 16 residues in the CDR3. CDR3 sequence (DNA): TGTGCCAGCACCGAAAGTCCCGACAGGGGCCAAGAGACCCAGTACTTC. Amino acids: CASTESPDRGQETQYF.

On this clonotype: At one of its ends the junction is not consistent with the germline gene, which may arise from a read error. The CDR3 region is CASSLRGGNAEAFF. The CDR3 region has the DNA TGTGCCAGCAGCTTACGAGGGGGGAACGCTGAAGCTTTCTTT. The chain employs TRBV7-2 and TRBJ1-1; a weak D match, TRBD1 (6 bases). Germline assignment: CDR1 SGHTA and CDR2 FQGNSA. This CDR3 contains 14 residues.

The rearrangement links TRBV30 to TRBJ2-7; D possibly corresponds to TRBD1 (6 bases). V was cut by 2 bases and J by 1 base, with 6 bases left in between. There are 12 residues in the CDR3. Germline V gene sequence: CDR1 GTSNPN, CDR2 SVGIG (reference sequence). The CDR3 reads CAWSTGSYEQYF. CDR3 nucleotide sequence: TGTGCCTGGAGTACAGGGTCCTACGAGCAGTACTTC. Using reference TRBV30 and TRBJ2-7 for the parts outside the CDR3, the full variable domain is SQTIHQWPATLVQPVGSPLSLECTVEGTSNPNLYWYRQAAGRGLQLLFYSVGIGQISSEVPQNLSASRPQDRQFILSSKKLLLSDSGFYLCAWSTGSYEQYFGPGTRLTVT.

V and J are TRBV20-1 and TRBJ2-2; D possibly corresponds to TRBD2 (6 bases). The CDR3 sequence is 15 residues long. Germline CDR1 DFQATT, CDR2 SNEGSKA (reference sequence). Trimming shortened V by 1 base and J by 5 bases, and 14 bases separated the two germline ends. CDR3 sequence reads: CSARAAGSLTGELFF. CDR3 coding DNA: TGCAGTGCTAGAGCGGCGGGGAGTTTGACCGGGGAGCTGTTTTTT.

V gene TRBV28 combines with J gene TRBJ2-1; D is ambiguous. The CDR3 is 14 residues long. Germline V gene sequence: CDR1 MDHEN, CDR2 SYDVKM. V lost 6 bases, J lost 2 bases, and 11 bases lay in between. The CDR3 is CASSLSLAYNEQFF. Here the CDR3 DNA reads TGTGCCAGCAGCCTCAGCCTAGCCTACAATGAGCAGTTCTTC.

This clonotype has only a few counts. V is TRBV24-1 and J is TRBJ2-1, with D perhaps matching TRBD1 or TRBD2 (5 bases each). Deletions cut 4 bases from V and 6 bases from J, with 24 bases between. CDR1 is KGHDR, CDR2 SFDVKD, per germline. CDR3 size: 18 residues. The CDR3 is CATSDLAGAGRDSNEQFF. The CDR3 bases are TGTGCCACCAGTGACCTTGCTGGTGCAGGGAGAGACAGCAATGAGCAGTTCTTC.

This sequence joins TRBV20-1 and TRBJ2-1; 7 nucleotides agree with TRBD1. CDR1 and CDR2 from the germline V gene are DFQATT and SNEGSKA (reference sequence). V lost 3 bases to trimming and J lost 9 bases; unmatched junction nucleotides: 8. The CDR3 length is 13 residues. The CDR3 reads CSARGTNRGEQFF. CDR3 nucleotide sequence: TGCAGTGCTAGGGGAACGAACAGGGGTGAGCAGTTCTTC.

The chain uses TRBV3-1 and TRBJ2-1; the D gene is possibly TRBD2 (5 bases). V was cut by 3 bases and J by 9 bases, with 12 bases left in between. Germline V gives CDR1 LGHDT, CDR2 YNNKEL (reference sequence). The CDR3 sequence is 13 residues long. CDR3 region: CASSQLLAGEQFF. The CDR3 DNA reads TGTGCCAGCAGCCAGCTCCTAGCTGGTGAGCAGTTCTTC.

In nucleotides, the CDR3 is TGCAGTAGTAGGGAAGGGCAAGGTGGCTACACCTTC. Residues: CSSREGQGGYTF. The chain recombines TRBV20-1 with TRBJ1-2; D is unresolved. This CDR3 has 12 residues. CDR1 is DFQATT, CDR2 SNEGSKA, per germline (reference sequence). Trimming cost V 8 bases and J 7 bases, with 17 bases left between them.

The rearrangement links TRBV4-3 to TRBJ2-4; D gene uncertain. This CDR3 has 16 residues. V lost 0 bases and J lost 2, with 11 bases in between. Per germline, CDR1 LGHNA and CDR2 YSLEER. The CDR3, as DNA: TGCGCCAGCAGCCAAGATGTCGGAACAACCAAAAACATTCAGTACTTC. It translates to CASSQDVGTTKNIQYF.

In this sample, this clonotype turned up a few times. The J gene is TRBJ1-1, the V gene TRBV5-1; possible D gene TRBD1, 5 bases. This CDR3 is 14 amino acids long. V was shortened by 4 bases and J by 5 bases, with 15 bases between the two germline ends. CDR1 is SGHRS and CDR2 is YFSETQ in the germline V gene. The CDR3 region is CASSLRGGETEAFF. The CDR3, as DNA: TGCGCCAGCAGCCTCCGGGGCGGGGAGACTGAAGCTTTCTTT.